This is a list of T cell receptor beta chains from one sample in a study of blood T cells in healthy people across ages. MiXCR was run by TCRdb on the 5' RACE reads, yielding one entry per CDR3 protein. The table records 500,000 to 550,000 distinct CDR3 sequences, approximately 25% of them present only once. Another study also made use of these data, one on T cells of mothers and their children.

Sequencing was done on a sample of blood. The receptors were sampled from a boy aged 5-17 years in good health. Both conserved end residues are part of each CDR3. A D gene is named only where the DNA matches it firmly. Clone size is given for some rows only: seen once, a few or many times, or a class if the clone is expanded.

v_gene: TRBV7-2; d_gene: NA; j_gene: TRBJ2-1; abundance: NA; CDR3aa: CASSQDEDRYNEQFF; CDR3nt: TGTGCCAGTAGCCAGGATGAGGACAGATACAATGAGCAGTTCTTC
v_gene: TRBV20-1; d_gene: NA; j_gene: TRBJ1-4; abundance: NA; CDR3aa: CSARLPGTAETNEKLFF; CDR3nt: TGCAGTGCTAGACTGCCTGGGACGGCCGAAACTAATGAAAAACTGTTTTTT
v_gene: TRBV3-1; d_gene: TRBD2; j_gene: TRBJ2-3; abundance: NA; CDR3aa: CASSQAGAGVTDTQYF; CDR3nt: TGTGCCAGCAGCCAAGCGGGAGCGGGGGTCACAGATACGCAGTATTTT
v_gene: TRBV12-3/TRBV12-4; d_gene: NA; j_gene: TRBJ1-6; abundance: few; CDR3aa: CASSQGSGSYNSPLHF; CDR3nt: TGTGCCAGCAGTCAGGGGTCAGGGTCCTATAATTCACCCCTCCACTTT
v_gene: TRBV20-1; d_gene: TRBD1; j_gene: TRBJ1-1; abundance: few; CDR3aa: CSAPGTGGTEAFF; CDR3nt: TGCAGTGCCCCCGGGACAGGAGGCACTGAAGCTTTCTTT
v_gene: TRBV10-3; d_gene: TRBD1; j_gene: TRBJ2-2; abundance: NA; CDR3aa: CAISEGTANTGELFF; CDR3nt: TGTGCCATCAGTGAGGGGACAGCAAACACCGGGGAGCTGTTTTTT
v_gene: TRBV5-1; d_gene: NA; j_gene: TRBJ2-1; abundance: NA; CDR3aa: CASSLGQGYYNEQFF; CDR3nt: TGCGCCAGCAGCCTGGGGCAGGGCTACTACAATGAGCAGTTCTTC
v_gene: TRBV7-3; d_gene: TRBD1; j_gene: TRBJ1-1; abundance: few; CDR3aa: CASSLYPGGTGRVNTEAFF; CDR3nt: TGTGCCAGCAGCTTATATCCTGGGGGGACAGGGAGGGTGAACACTGAAGCTTTCTTT
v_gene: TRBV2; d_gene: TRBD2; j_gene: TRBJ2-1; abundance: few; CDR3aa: CASSAAGGPYNEQFF; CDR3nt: TGTGCCAGCAGTGCGGCGGGAGGGCCCTACAATGAGCAGTTCTTC
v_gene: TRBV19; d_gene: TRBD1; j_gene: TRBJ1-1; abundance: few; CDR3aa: CASSPGTGFTEAFF; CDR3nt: TGTGCCAGTAGTCCCGGGACAGGTTTCACTGAAGCTTTCTTT
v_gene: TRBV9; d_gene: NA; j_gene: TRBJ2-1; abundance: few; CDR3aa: CASSVPSGAGSSYNEQFF; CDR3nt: TGTGCCAGCAGCGTACCCTCCGGGGCTGGGAGCTCCTACAATGAGCAGTTCTTC
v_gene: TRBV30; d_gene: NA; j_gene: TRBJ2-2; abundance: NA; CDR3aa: CAWKGSPNTGELFF; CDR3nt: TGTGCCTGGAAAGGATCTCCGAACACCGGGGAGCTGTTTTTT
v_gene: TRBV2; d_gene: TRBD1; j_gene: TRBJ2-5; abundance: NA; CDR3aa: CASSYQGARETQYF; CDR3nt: TGTGCCAGCAGTTATCAGGGGGCGCGGGAGACCCAGTACTTC
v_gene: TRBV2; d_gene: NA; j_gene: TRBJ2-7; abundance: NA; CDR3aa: CASSEIQGYEQYF; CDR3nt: TGTGCCAGCAGTGAGATCCAGGGCTACGAGCAGTACTTC
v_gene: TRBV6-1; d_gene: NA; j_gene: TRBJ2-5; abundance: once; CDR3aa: CASSEARFFRTNQETQYF; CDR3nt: TGTGCCAGCAGTGAAGCGCGCTTTTTTAGAACAAACCAAGAGACCCAGTACTTC
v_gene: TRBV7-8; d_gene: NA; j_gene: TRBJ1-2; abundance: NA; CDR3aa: CASSLGQLYGYTF; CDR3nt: TGTGCCAGCAGCTTAGGACAGTTATATGGCTACACCTTC
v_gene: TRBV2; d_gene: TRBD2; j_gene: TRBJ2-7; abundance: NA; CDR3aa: CASRDPSGRTPYEQYF; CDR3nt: TGTGCCAGCAGAGACCCTAGCGGGAGGACCCCTTACGAGCAGTACTTC
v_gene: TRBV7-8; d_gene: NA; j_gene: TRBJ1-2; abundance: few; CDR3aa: CASSLPPRGGSGGYTF; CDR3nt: TGTGCCAGCAGCTTACCTCCGAGGGGGGGTTCGGGCGGCTACACCTTC
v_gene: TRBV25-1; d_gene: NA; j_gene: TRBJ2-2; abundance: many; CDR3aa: CASSDLTGELFF; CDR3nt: TGTGCCAGCAGTGACCTCACCGGGGAGCTGTTTTTT
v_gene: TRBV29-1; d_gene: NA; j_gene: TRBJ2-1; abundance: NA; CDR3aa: CSVVWGSYNEQFF; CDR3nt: TGCAGCGTTGTTTGGGGATCCTACAATGAGCAGTTCTTC
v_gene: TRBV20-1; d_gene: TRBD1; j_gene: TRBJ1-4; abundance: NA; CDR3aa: CSASGGMGEKLFF; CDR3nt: TGCAGTGCTTCAGGGGGCATGGGTGAAAAACTGTTTTTT
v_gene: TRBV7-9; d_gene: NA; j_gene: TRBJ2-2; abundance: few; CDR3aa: CASSFDTANTGELFF; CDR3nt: TGTGCCAGCAGCTTTGATACCGCGAACACCGGGGAGCTGTTTTTT
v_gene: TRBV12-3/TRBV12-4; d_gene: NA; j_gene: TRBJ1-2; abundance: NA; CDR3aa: CASSPGQNDYGYTF; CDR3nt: TGTGCCAGCAGCCCCGGACAGAACGACTATGGCTACACCTTC
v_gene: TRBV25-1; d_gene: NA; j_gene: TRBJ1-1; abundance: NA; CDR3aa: CASSRDKTEAFF; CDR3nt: TGTGCCAGCAGCAGGGACAAGACTGAAGCTTTCTTT
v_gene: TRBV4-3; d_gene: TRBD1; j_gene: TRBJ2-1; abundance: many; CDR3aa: CASRTGTGFDEQFF; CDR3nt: TGCGCCAGCAGGACCGGGACAGGGTTCGATGAGCAGTTCTTC
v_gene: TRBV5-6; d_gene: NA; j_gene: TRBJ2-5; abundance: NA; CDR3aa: CASSLTEYAQETQYF; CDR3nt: TGTGCCAGCAGCTTAACCGAGTACGCTCAAGAGACCCAGTACTTC
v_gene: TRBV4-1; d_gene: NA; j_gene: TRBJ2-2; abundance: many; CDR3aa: CASSQLSDYYTGELFF; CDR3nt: TGCGCCAGCAGCCAGTTGTCCGACTACTACACCGGGGAGCTGTTTTTT
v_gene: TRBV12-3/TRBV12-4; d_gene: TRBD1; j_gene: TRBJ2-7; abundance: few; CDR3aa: CASSRTGGASNEQYF; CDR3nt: TGTGCCAGCAGCCGTACAGGGGGCGCGTCAAACGAGCAGTACTTC
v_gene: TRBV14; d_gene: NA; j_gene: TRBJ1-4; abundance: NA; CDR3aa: CASSRQASGEKLFF; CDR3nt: TGTGCCAGCAGCCGACAGGCGTCGGGGGAAAAACTGTTTTTT
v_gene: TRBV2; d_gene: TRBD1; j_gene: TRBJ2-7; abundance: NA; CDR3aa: CASRPGTGEPLYEQYF; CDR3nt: TGTGCCAGCAGGCCAGGGACAGGGGAACCCCTATACGAGCAGTACTTC
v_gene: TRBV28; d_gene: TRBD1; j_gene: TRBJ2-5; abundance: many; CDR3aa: CASSLRGGVETQYF; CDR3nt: TGTGCCAGCAGTTTAAGAGGGGGCGTAGAGACCCAGTACTTC
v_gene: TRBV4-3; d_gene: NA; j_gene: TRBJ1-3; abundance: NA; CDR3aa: CASSQDLPGYSGNTIYF; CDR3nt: TGCGCCAGCAGCCAAGATCTGCCAGGCTACTCTGGAAACACCATATATTTT
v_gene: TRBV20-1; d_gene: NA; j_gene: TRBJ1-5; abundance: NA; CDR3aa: CSARDITGEAIKPQHF; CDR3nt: TGCAGTGCTAGAGATATCACGGGGGAGGCGATCAAGCCCCAGCATTTT
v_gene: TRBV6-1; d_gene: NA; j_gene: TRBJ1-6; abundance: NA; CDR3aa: CASTAFGDSPLHF; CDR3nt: TGTGCCAGCACGGCATTCGGGGATTCACCCCTCCACTTT
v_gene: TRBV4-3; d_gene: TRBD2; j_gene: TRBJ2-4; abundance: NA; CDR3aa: CASSQDRGGLAKNIQYF; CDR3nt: TGCGCCAGCAGCCAAGATCGGGGGGGTCTAGCCAAAAACATTCAGTACTTC
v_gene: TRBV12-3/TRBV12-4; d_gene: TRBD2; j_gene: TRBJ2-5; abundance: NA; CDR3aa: CASTLGLEETQYF; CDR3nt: TGTGCCAGCACTCTGGGACTAGAGGAGACCCAGTACTTC
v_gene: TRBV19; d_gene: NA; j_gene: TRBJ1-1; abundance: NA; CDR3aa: CASRMLYRDTEAFF; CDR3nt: TGTGCCAGTAGGATGCTCTACAGGGACACTGAAGCTTTCTTT
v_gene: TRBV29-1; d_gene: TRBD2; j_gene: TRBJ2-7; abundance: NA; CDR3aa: CSARTSFYEQYF; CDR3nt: TGCAGCGCTCGGACTAGCTTCTACGAGCAGTACTTC
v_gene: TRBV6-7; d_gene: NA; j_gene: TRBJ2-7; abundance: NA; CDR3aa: CASSYIVGHLYEQYF; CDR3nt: TGTGCCAGCAGTTACATCGTAGGACATCTCTACGAGCAGTACTTC
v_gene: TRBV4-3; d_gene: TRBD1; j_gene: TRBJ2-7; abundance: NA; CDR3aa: CASSQQIPGQGYEQYF; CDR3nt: TGCGCCAGCAGCCAACAAATACCGGGACAGGGCTACGAGCAGTACTTC
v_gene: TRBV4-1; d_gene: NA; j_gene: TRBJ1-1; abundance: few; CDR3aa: CASSQEGGTLNTEAFF; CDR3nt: TGCGCCAGCAGCCAAGAAGGGGGAACATTGAACACTGAAGCTTTCTTT
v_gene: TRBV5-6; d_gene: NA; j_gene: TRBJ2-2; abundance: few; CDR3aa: CASSLSLARTGELFF; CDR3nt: TGTGCCAGCAGCTTGAGCCTAGCGCGAACCGGGGAGCTGTTTTTT
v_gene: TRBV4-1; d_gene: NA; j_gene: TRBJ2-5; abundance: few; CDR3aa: CASSQRRDPDSYQETQYF; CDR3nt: TGCGCCAGCAGCCAGCGAAGGGACCCCGACAGCTATCAAGAGACCCAGTACTTC
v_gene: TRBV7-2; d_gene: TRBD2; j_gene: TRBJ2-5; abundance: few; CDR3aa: CASSLKTSGSNEQLF; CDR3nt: TGTGCCAGCAGCTTAAAAACTAGCGGGAGTAATGAGCAGCTCTTC
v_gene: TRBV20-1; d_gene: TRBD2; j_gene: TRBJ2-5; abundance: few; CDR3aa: CSARTSGQETQYF; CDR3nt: TGCAGTGCTAGAACTAGCGGCCAAGAGACCCAGTACTTC
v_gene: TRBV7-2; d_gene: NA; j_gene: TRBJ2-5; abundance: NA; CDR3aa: CASSGGLWETQYF; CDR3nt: TGTGCCAGCAGCGGGGGGCTATGGGAGACCCAGTACTTC
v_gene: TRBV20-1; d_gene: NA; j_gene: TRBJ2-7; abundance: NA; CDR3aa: CSARSPSGHYEQYF; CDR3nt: TGCAGTGCCCGTAGTCCCTCCGGCCACTACGAGCAGTACTTC
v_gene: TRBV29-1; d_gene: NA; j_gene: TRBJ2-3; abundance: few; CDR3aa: CSVAAIVSGTDTQYF; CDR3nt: TGCAGCGTAGCCGCAATCGTGTCGGGGACAGATACGCAGTATTTT
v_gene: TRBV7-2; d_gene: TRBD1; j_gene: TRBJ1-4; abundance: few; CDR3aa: CASSQRTGNEKLFF; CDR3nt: TGTGCCAGCAGCCAAAGGACAGGGAACGAAAAACTGTTTTTT
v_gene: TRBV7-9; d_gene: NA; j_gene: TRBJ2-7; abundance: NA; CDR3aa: CASSLTVGSRYYEQYF; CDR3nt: TGTGCCAGCAGCTTAACGGTGGGTTCTCGATACTACGAGCAGTACTTC
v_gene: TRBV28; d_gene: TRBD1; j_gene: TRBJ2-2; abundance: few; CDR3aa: CASSSGQGDTGELFF; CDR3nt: TGTGCCAGCAGTTCGGGACAGGGGGACACCGGGGAGCTGTTTTTT
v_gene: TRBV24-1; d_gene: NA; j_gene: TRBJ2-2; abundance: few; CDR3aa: CATSKSRLGELFF; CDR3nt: TGTGCCACCAGTAAGAGTCGTCTCGGGGAGCTGTTTTTT
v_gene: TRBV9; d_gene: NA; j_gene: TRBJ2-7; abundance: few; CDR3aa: CASSLGRGRNEQYF; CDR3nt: TGTGCCAGCTCTTTGGGGCGCGGTCGGAACGAGCAGTACTTC
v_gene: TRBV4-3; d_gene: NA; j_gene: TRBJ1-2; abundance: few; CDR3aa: CASSQDGGLNYGYTF; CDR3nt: TGCGCCAGCAGCCAAGATGGGGGCCTTAACTATGGCTACACCTTC
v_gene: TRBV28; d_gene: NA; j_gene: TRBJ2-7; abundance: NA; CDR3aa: CASSSIAAEQYF; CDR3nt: TGTGCCAGCAGTAGTATCGCAGCCGAGCAGTACTTC
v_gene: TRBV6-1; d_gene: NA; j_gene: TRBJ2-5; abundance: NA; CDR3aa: CASSPAWEKGQETQYF; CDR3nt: TGTGCCAGCAGCCCGGCCTGGGAGAAGGGTCAAGAGACCCAGTACTTC
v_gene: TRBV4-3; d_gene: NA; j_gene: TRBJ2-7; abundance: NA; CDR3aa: CASSRGLPYEQYF; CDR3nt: TGCGCCAGCAGCCGGGGACTCCCCTACGAGCAGTACTTC
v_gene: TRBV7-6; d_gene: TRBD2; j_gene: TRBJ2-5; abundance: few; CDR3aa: CASSGLAGEETQYF; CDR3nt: TGTGCCAGCAGCGGACTAGCGGGGGAAGAGACCCAGTACTTC
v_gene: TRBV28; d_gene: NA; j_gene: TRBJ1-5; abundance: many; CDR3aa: CASGIGSNQPQHF; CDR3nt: TGTGCCAGCGGCATCGGCAGCAATCAGCCCCAGCATTTT
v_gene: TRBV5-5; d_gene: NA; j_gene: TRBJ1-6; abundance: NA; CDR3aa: CASSEDIPGSSPLHF; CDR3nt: TGTGCCAGCAGCGAAGACATACCTGGGAGTTCACCCCTCCACTTT